One and the same sample provided the 20 T cell receptor beta chains below, sequenced in a study of regulatory T cells. The PCR used 52 TRBV and 13 TRBJ primers. The method was immunoSEQ multiplex PCR; TCRdb's version includes in-frame clones alone and lacks a portion of them. The sample carries 4,500 to 7,000 clones, around 80% recorded once. The material sequenced was CD8+ T cells sorted from blood. The receptors here all came from a child under 18 with CD3G deficiency.

The chain joins TRBV19 to TRBJ2-3; tentatively, D is TRBD2 (6 bases). Trimming stripped 5 bases from V and 4 bases from J, with 19 bases between. The CDR3 is 16 residues long. Looked up from germline, CDR1 is LNHDA and CDR2 is SQIVND (reference sequence). As DNA, the CDR3 is TGTGCCAGTAGTGCCCTGCAGGGAGGCGTAGCAGATACGCAGTATTTT. It yields the protein CASSALQGGVADTQYF.

V gene TRBV6-1 combines with J gene TRBJ2-3; D is ambiguous. CDR3 size: 13 residues. Trimming shortened V by 2 bases and J by 5 bases, and 8 bases separated the two germline ends. Germline CDR1 and CDR2: MNHNS and SASEGT. In DNA, the CDR3 is TGTGCCAGCAGTGAACTAGAACGAGATACGCAGTATTTT. Translation gives CASSELERDTQYF.

This chain joins TRBV6-1 and TRBJ2-7; TRBD1 agrees at 12 bases. CDR3 length: 15 residues. CDR1 is MNHNS, CDR2 SASEGT, per germline. V shed 1 base, J shed 6 bases, and the junction held 4 bases outside the gene matches. CDR3 bases: TGTGCCAGCAGTGAAGGGGACAGGGGGCGGCTCGAGCAGTACTTC. The encoded protein is CASSEGDRGRLEQYF.

The chain has TRBV6-1 and TRBJ1-1; no clear D. This CDR3 has 11 amino acids. From germline, CDR1 is MNHNS and CDR2 SASEGT. The V and J ends lost 7 bases and 1 base respectively, with 4 bases between them. The CDR3 reads CASNRNTEAFF. The CDR3 nucleotides read TGTGCCAGCAACAGGAACACTGAAGCTTTCTTT.

The rearrangement joins TRBV6-6 to TRBJ1-2; D is unresolved. The V gene's germline CDR1 is MNHNY and CDR2 SVGAGI (reference sequence). Deletions cut 6 bases from V and 9 bases from J, with 11 bases between. The CDR3 consists of 11 residues. The CDR3 nucleotides read TGTGCCAGCAGGGGCGGCGAGAGCTACACCTTC. Its translation: CASRGGESYTF.

The chain couples TRBV19 to TRBJ1-1; TRBD1 is a possible D gene (6 bases). This CDR3 has 12 residues. The V gene's germline CDR1 is LNHDA and CDR2 SQIVND (reference sequence). Between the trimmed V and J ends, which lost 5 bases and 10 bases, there was a span of 14 bases. The CDR3 spells CASSPAMGAAFF. The CDR3 bases are TGTGCCAGTAGTCCCGCGATGGGGGCAGCTTTCTTT.

V gene TRBV28 combines with J gene TRBJ2-7; perhaps D is TRBD1 or TRBD2 (5 bases each). This CDR3 region has 13 residues. CDR1 MDHEN and CDR2 SYDVKM come from the germline V gene. Trimming removed 9 bases from V and 5 bases from J, with 17 bases in between. The CDR3 region has the DNA TGTGCCAGTACCGGGACCGCCGCCGACGAGCAGTACTTC. Its translation is CASTGTAADEQYF.

CDR3 protein: CASSVGGPGLAANEQFF. The CDR3 coding sequence is TGCGCCAGCAGCGTTGGAGGACCGGGACTAGCGGCAAATGAGCAGTTCTTC. The rearrangement joins TRBV5-1 to TRBJ2-1, with 11 bases matching TRBD2. Germline values: CDR1 SGHRS, CDR2 YFSETQ. This CDR3 is built from 17 residues. Trimming at V came to 4 bases and at J to 7 bases, leaving 13 bases not matched to a gene.

The V and J genes are TRBV28 and TRBJ2-7, with 11 nucleotides matching TRBD1. The CDR3 is made up of 14 amino acids. CDR1 and CDR2 from the germline V gene are MDHEN and SYDVKM. V lost 7 bases and J lost 5; bases outside the gene matches: 7. This chain's CDR3 is CASTGQGASHEQYF. CDR3 nucleotides: TGTGCCAGCACCGGACAGGGGGCGAGTCACGAGCAGTACTTC.

In its sample, this clone was seen a few times. The chain links TRBV5-1 to TRBJ1-2; D not resolved. The CDR3 loop spans 16 amino acids. Trimming took 4 bases from V and 2 from J, leaving 18 bases between them. Germline V CDR1 and CDR2: SGHRS, YFSETQ. Here the CDR3 reads CASSPYWTGSNYGYTF. CDR3 DNA sequence: TGCGCCAGCAGCCCCTACTGGACGGGATCCAACTATGGCTACACCTTC.

The chain carries TRBV5-3 and TRBJ2-3, with TRBD2 as a possible D gene (6 bases). TRBV5-3 is an open reading frame, and its role is uncertain. The V gene lost 0 bases and the J gene lost 2 bases, with 25 bases spanning the gap. This CDR3 contains 20 residues. The CDR3 DNA follows: TGTGCCAGAAGCTTGGAGGCCGAGAGACTAGAGGCCCAACACACAGATACGCAGTATTTT. Translated: CARSLEAERLEAQHTDTQYF.

The chain carries TRBV28 and TRBJ2-6; D is ambiguous. This CDR3 is built from 12 residues. Germline V gives CDR1 MDHEN, CDR2 SYDVKM. V was pared by 6 bases and J by 0 bases, with 0 bases between. CDR3 amino acids: CASSSGANVLTF. The DNA for the CDR3 is TGTGCCAGCAGCTCTGGGGCCAACGTCCTGACTTTC.

V usage is TRBV28 and J usage is TRBJ2-3; weak D call: TRBD1 (5 bases). CDR1 is MDHEN, CDR2 SYDVKM, per germline. The CDR3 has 14 residues. The germline V and J ends were trimmed by 6 bases and 5 bases, with 15 bases remaining between them. The CDR3 DNA is TGTGCCAGCAGCCCTAACATCAGGGTAGATACGCAGTATTTT. This sequence encodes CASSPNIRVDTQYF.

CDR3 nucleotides: TGTGCCAGCAGCTCCGGGACCTACGAGCAGTACTTC. It encodes CASSSGTYEQYF. The rearrangement uses TRBV7-6 and TRBJ2-7, with a possible D match to TRBD2 (5 bases). Germline-derived CDR1 and CDR2 are SGHVS and FNYEAQ. CDR3 length: 12 amino acids. V was pared by 4 bases and J by 2 bases, with 6 bases between.

The chain has TRBV6-6 and TRBJ2-1, with D unresolved. CDR1 is MNHNY, CDR2 SVGAGI, per germline (reference sequence). This CDR3 is built from 12 residues. Trimming cost V 0 bases and J 6 bases, with 3 bases left between them. The CDR3 here is CASSYSFNEQFF. In nucleotides, the CDR3 is TGTGCCAGCAGTTACTCTTTCAATGAGCAGTTCTTC.

This clone was picked up a small number of times. The V and J genes are TRBV7-8 and TRBJ2-7; D gene uncertain. The CDR3 contains 15 residues. Germline-derived CDR1 and CDR2 are SGHVS and FQNEAQ. Trimming left V 5 bases short and J 0 bases short, with 14 bases between. Written as DNA, the CDR3 is TGTGCCAGCAGCAAGGAGCCGCTTAGCTCCTACGAGCAGTACTTC. Translating gives CASSKEPLSSYEQYF.

V is TRBV6-1 and J is TRBJ2-7, with 14 positions matching TRBD2. The CDR3 consists of 14 residues. The V gene's germline CDR1 is MNHNS and CDR2 SASEGT. V lost 3 bases, J lost 7 bases, and 2 bases stayed unmatched. Here the CDR3 reads CASSEGTSGSEQYF. DNA of the CDR3: TGTGCCAGCAGTGAGGGGACTAGCGGGAGTGAGCAGTACTTC.

This clone was seen more than once but under ten times. The CDR3 DNA reads TGTGCCATCAGTGAGGATCCGGGCAGGGCGAACACTGAAGCTTTCTTT. Residues: CAISEDPGRANTEAFF. The chain has TRBV10-3 and TRBJ1-1; D is perhaps TRBD1 (5 bases). The CDR3 runs to 16 residues. Trimming cost V 2 bases and J 1 base, with 14 bases left between them. CDR1 and CDR2 from the germline V gene are ENHRY and SYGVKD.

CDR3 region: CASSLGTGWETQYF. The DNA of the CDR3 is TGTGCCAGCAGTCTAGGGACAGGGTGGGAGACCCAGTACTTC. The chain links TRBV28 to TRBJ2-5, with 9 bases aligning to TRBD1. This CDR3 spans 14 amino acids. V shed 5 bases, J shed 5 bases, and the junction held 6 bases outside the gene matches. Germline loops: CDR1 MDHEN, CDR2 SYDVKM.

The count of this clone is one. The V and J genes are TRBV7-9 and TRBJ2-1; the match to TRBD2 covers 9 bases. This CDR3 region has 13 residues. Germline trimming cut 6 bases from V and 10 bases from J; bases unmatched to any gene: 7. Looked up from germline, CDR1 is SEHNR and CDR2 is FQNEAQ (reference sequence). For the CDR3, the DNA is TGTGCCAGCAGTTCTAGCGGGACTCGGGAGCAGTTCTTC. Translating it yields CASSSSGTREQFF.